This T cell receptor (beta chain) was captured in a study of blood T cells in healthy people across ages. Each sample yielded at least 5 micrograms of PBMC total RNA. Germline CDR1 is SEHNR and CDR2 is FQNEAQ (reference sequence). This CDR3 is built from 15 residues. V gave up 1 base and J gave up 5 bases, with 14 bases separating them. A second PCR, run for roughly 7 to 11 cycles, used a sample-barcoded 5' primer plus a J-beta primer mix. TCRdb analysed the 5' RACE reads with MiXCR anew, one entry per CDR3 protein. There are around 1,100,000 distinct CDR3 sequences in the sample; approximately 38% occur only once, and less than 15% lies in the top ten.

The V and J genes are TRBV7-9 and TRBJ2-5; D perhaps matches TRBD2 (6 bases). The TCR originated in a man younger than 35 in good health. Sequencing input: blood. The CDR3 loop reads CASSLEGTRQETQYF. The DNA of the CDR3 is TGTGCCAGCAGCTTAGAAGGGACTCGGCAGGAGACCCAGTACTTC. The variable domain in full, completed from reference TRBV7-9 and TRBJ2-5, reads DTGVSQNPRHKITKRGQNVTFRCDPISEHNRLYWYRQTLGQGPEFLTYFQNEAQLEKSRLLSDRFSAERPKGSFSTLEIQRTEQGDSAMYLCASSLEGTRQETQYFGPGTRLLVL.